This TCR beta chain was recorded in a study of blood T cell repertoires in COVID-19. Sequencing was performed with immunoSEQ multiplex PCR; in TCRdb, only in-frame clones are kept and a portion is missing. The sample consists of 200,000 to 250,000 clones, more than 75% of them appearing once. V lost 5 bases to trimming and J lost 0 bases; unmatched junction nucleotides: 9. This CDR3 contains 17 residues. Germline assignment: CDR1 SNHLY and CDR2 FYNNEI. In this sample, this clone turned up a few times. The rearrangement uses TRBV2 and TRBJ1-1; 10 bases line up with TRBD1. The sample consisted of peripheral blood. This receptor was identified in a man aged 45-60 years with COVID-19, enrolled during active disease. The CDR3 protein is CASSLDRGRHMNTEAFF. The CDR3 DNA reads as TGTGCCAGCAGTCTGGACAGGGGGAGACACATGAACACTGAAGCTTTCTTT.